The rows below give T cell receptor beta chains drawn from one sample of a study of T-cell reconstitution after alpha-beta-depleted transplantation in children. Each CDR3 protein is one row after TCRdb ran MiXCR on the PCR reads. The sample includes around 90,000 distinct CDR3 sequences, around 15% of them seen just once. The sequenced sample was PBMCs, mostly from graft donor cells, obtained 180 days after TCRalphabeta/CD19-depleted stem cell transplant. All receptors come from a male patient aged 2 to 9 who had a stem cell transplant for acute lymphoblastic leukemia, so the T cells may come from the graft donor. Both conserved end residues are part of each CDR3.

V | CDR3
TRBV4-3 | CASSRGTGGVDTQYF
TRBV28 | CASSDRLFYEQYF
TRBV4-2 | CASSRSLSTGDEQFF
TRBV20-1 | CSARQEVAGASGEQYF
TRBV20-1 | CSAVFSAEQGLPKAYEQYF
TRBV27 | CASSLAPGTSGYEQYF
TRBV7-2 | CASTSIYGTGGVEQFF
TRBV5-1 | CASSLTFGNTGELFF
TRBV7-9 | CASRTEDRGRINEQFF
TRBV20-1 | CSARDRSGGPRYNEQFF
TRBV27 | CASSPHWDRVVNTEAFF
TRBV7-2 | CASSLDGTGFDEQYF
TRBV27 | CASTESGGNTIYF
TRBV3-1 | CASSPSGVTDTQYF
TRBV20-1 | CSAEGAEGGGNTIYF
TRBV5-1 | CASSLYSPSGENNEQFF
TRBV4-3 | CASSPRGEYTEAFF
TRBV19 | CASSIRPGQGYGYTF
TRBV27 | CASSPRLVGTEAFF
TRBV12-3/TRBV12-4 | CASSLDSYTEAFF
TRBV5-6 | CASSTRQGRAGYTF
TRBV4-2 | CASSREYEQYF
TRBV10-3 | CAISGGPGNEQFF
TRBV5-6 | CASSLEGLVPTNEQFF
TRBV20-1 | CSARAGREETQYF